This T cell receptor beta chain was captured by sequencing in a study of blood T cell repertoires in COVID-19. Study-wide background: Sample material is recorded as cDNA or gDNA derived from T cells, B-cell-depleted T cells, or PBMCs.

Patients from Seattle were sampled longitudinally, starting during active infection. The ends were cut back, 2 bases at V and 2 bases at J, with 8 bases in the middle. Germline values: CDR1 SGHRS, CDR2 YFSETQ. The CDR3 contains 14 residues. Some clones are missing from TCRdb's copy, which holds only in-frame ones; the method was immunoSEQ multiplex PCR. The data contain almost 350,000 clones, over 85% of them seen just once; the ten biggest clones take up 3.9%. The sequence came from a woman aged 55-69 years with COVID-19, enrolled during active disease. The chain has TRBV5-1 and TRBJ2-1, with TRBD1 as a possible D gene (5 bases). The material sequenced was peripheral blood. The CDR3 sequence is CASSLGAAYNEQFF. DNA for the CDR3: TGCGCCAGCAGCTTAGGGGCCGCCTACAATGAGCAGTTCTTC.